This section outlines one T cell receptor beta chain sequence together with its context. Germline V gives CDR1 MGHRA, CDR2 YSYEKL. V was shortened by 1 base and J by 6 bases, with 8 bases between the two germline ends. This CDR3 has 13 residues. Produced via immunoSEQ multiplex PCR; TCRdb's table is partial and in-frame only. Among 40,000 to 50,000 clones listed, 80% to 90% were seen once. On cycle 4 day 1 and cycle 7 day 1, as well as at baseline, blood was sampled. This record belongs to a study of OX40 agonist ivuxolimab in advanced cancers. This TCR derives from an adult with an advanced solid tumor such as melanoma, head and neck, liver or kidney cancer. The chain employs TRBV4-1 and TRBJ2-3; D call uncertain. This sample comprised CD4+ or CD8+ T cells sorted from blood, obtained in a trial of the OX40 agonist ivuxolimab. Here the CDR3 DNA reads TGCGCCAGCAGCCAAGGGCTTTGGGATACGCAGTATTTT. It translates to CASSQGLWDTQYF.